The subject of this entry is one TCR beta chain. The antigen remains undetermined. The CDR3 contains 16 residues. Germline CDR1 and CDR2: LNHNV and YYDKDF (reference sequence). Trimming removed 0 bases from V and 1 base from J; junction bases left unmatched: 2. The library put unique molecular identifiers onto individual cDNA molecules. A single record per CDR3 protein comes from TCRdb applying MiXCR to the reads. This repertoire shows around 120,000 distinct CDR3 sequences, around 9% found once; its top ten account for 1.4%. Researchers extracted total RNA from unfractionated whole blood. This sample is part of a study of human T cells and chemical hapten exposure. Study at large: From small differences in pooled library volume came most of the variation in per-sample TCR yields. Findings and limits, study-wide: TCRs exceeding a frequency of 1 in 1000 stayed unchanged under DPC sensitization.

The TCR comes from a human donor in good health. Some clones in this sample may be carry-over from other donors' samples. The V gene is TRBV15, the J gene TRBJ1-4; TRBD1 aligns across 7 bases. Material: whole blood. The CDR3 nucleotides are TGTGCCACCAGCAGAGACCGGACAGGAACTAATGAAAAACTGTTTTTT. Translation gives CATSRDRTGTNEKLFF.